The rows below give T cell receptor beta chains drawn from one sample of a study of shared clonotypes between healthy human individuals. The method was immunoSEQ multiplex PCR; TCRdb's version includes in-frame clones alone and lacks a portion of them. The table has about 2 million clones, 85% to 95% seen once; the top ten hold roughly 0.13%. Specimen: naive CD4+ T cells sorted from blood. Receptors originate from a man aged 18 to 30 in good health. Each CDR3 is given with its conserved first and last residue. D genes are given only for firm matches. Where a row states a size, it is once, few, many or the class of an expanded clone; other rows omit it.

v_gene	d_gene	j_gene	abundance	CDR3aa
TRBV4-1	-	TRBJ2-6	-	CASSQDYGPSGANVLTF
TRBV18	-	TRBJ1-2	-	CASSPLSGNQANYGYTF
TRBV18	TRBD1	TRBJ2-2	-	CASSPGQTNTGELFF
TRBV10-3	TRBD1	TRBJ1-1	-	CAITQSLTGGTEAFF
TRBV4-1	TRBD1	TRBJ1-1	-	CASSHLWTGPNTEAFF
TRBV18	-	TRBJ1-1	-	CASSPQVNTEAFF
TRBV27	-	TRBJ1-2	-	CASSLSGGNGYTF
TRBV2	TRBD1	-	-	CASRVGQGGYEQYF
TRBV10-3	-	TRBJ2-7	once	CAITSDGRDILFSHEQYF
TRBV4-1	-	TRBJ1-1	-	CASSHTSGRTNTEAFF
TRBV2	TRBD1	TRBJ1-2	-	CASSPDRGDGYTF
TRBV6-5	-	TRBJ1-4	-	CASNSVGAREKLFF
TRBV4-2	-	TRBJ2-3	-	CASSQDIAMRTDTQYF
TRBV28	-	TRBJ1-1	-	CASSSPWGARTEAFF
TRBV11-3	TRBD2	TRBJ2-3	-	CASSLGGGSADTQYF
TRBV14	-	TRBJ2-3	-	CASSRDAKSTDTQYF
TRBV7-2	-	TRBJ2-5	-	CASSLGTGETQYF
TRBV6-6	TRBD2	TRBJ2-7	once	CASSATSGKYEQYF
TRBV28	-	TRBJ1-2	-	CASRGNYGYTF
TRBV5-4	-	TRBJ2-1	-	CASSADLSSYNEQFF
TRBV2	TRBD2	TRBJ2-1	-	CASSETWTSPHEQFF
TRBV7-2	TRBD2	TRBJ2-2	-	CASTPGLGMSGELFF
TRBV5-1	TRBD2	TRBJ2-3	few	CASSTTSGSDTQYF
TRBV30	TRBD2	TRBJ2-7	-	CAWSRVLAGATEQYF
TRBV25-1	-	TRBJ1-4	-	CASTPIRGPARDSEKLFF
TRBV5-1	-	TRBJ1-2	once	CATRLWDNYGYTF
TRBV15	-	TRBJ1-5	once	CATAGGAGYNQPQHF
TRBV2	TRBD2	TRBJ2-3	-	CASITGTSGADTQYF
TRBV11-2	TRBD2	TRBJ2-6	-	CASRRLAGRSGANVLTF